The 22 T cell receptor beta chains below were found in one sample sequenced in a study of blood T cells in healthy people across ages. A second PCR of 7 to 11 cycles used a sample-barcoded 5' primer and a J-beta primer mix. One entry per CDR3 protein results from TCRdb running MiXCR on the 5' RACE reads. The profile shows approximately 690,000 distinct CDR3 sequences, around 41% of them singletons. The specimen sequenced was blood. The source is a man at least 80 years old in good health.

The V gene is TRBV7-9, the J gene TRBJ2-5; 7 bases match TRBD1. This CDR3 spans 15 amino acids. Germline assignment: CDR1 SEHNR and CDR2 FQNEAQ (reference sequence). The trim removed 8 bases at V and 3 bases at J, leaving 12 bases unmatched. CDR3 loop: CASSPDRAIEETQYF. The CDR3 nucleotides read TGTGCCAGCTCTCCAGACAGGGCGATCGAAGAGACCCAGTACTTC. Looking up the rest from reference TRBV7-9 and TRBJ2-5 gives the full variable domain: DTGVSQNPRHKITKRGQNVTFRCDPISEHNRLYWYRQTLGQGPEFLTYFQNEAQLEKSRLLSDRFSAERPKGSFSTLEIQRTEQGDSAMYLCASSPDRAIEETQYFGPGTRLLVL.

In this sample, this clonotype turned up many times. The chain links TRBV7-2 to TRBJ2-5, with 9 bases lining up with TRBD1. The CDR3 is made up of 17 amino acids. V trimming: 1 base; J trimming: 11 bases; junction bases outside the gene matches: 17. Germline V gene sequence: CDR1 SGHTA, CDR2 FQGNSA. CDR3 sequence: CASSLEVMGTGWNEQYF. The DNA for the CDR3 is TGTGCCAGCAGCTTAGAAGTAATGGGGACAGGGTGGAATGAGCAGTACTTC.

The rearrangement links TRBV27 to TRBJ2-2; TRBD1 agrees at 7 bases. Looked up from germline, CDR1 is MNHEY and CDR2 is SMNVEV (reference sequence). V lost 2 bases and J lost 0; bases outside the gene matches: 15. CDR3 length: 20 residues. CDR3 loop: CASSLRIPLGQAANTGELFF. CDR3 DNA sequence: TGTGCCAGCAGTTTAAGGATACCGCTAGGACAGGCCGCGAACACCGGGGAGCTGTTTTTT.

This clonotype was recorded a few times. The rearrangement uses TRBV6-2 or TRBV6-3 and TRBJ2-6; 7 nucleotides agree with TRBD1. The CDR3 is 15 amino acids. Trimming at V came to 4 bases and at J to 2 bases, leaving 2 bases not matched to a gene. Germline V gives CDR1 MNHEY, CDR2 SVGEGT. CDR3: CASSFGTAGANVLTF. The CDR3 nucleotides are TGTGCCAGCAGTTTCGGGACAGCTGGGGCCAACGTCCTGACTTTC.

The rearrangement joins TRBV7-8 to TRBJ2-7; D uncertain. Germline V gives CDR1 SGHVS, CDR2 FQNEAQ. V lost 8 bases to trimming and J lost 3 bases, with 5 bases between them. There are 10 residues in the CDR3. DNA of the CDR3: TGTGCCAGCGGGATCTACGAGCAGTACTTC. It codes for CASGIYEQYF.

The chain carries TRBV7-2 and TRBJ2-7, with D unresolved. Germline lookup yields CDR1 SGHTA and CDR2 FQGNSA. There are 14 residues in the CDR3. V lost 3 bases and J 1 base, leaving 10 bases between the germline ends. CDR3 nucleotides: TGTGCCAGCAGCTTTAGTGGGCAGTCCTACGAGCAGTACTTC. Amino acid sequence: CASSFSGQSYEQYF.

The chain couples TRBV5-1 to TRBJ2-3; TRBD2 matches 7 bases. This CDR3 region has 17 residues. Germline V CDR1 and CDR2: SGHRS, YFSETQ. V lost 4 bases to trimming and J lost 4 bases; unmatched junction nucleotides: 15. CDR3 protein: CASSKAPAGSSADTQYF. CDR3 in DNA: TGCGCCAGCAGCAAGGCCCCAGCGGGGTCAAGCGCAGATACGCAGTATTTT.

This clonotype was recorded many times. The rearrangement joins TRBV20-1 to TRBJ2-1, with D tentatively TRBD1 or TRBD2 (5 bases each). Looked up from germline, CDR1 is DFQATT and CDR2 is SNEGSKA (reference sequence). This CDR3 spans 15 amino acids. The V end lost 0 bases, the J end lost 8 bases, and 17 bases lay between the germline ends. The CDR3 protein is CSARDVGTSWDEQFF. The CDR3 DNA sequence: TGCAGTGCTAGAGATGTGGGGACCAGTTGGGATGAGCAGTTCTTC.

V and J are TRBV28 and TRBJ2-4; 9 nucleotides agree with TRBD1. J was trimmed by 13 bases and V by 7 bases; bases with no gene match: 17. Germline loops: CDR1 MDHEN, CDR2 SYDVKM. The CDR3 runs 15 residues. CDR3 region: CASTAGRQGGREQYF. Here the CDR3 DNA reads TGTGCCAGCACTGCAGGTCGACAGGGGGGTAGGGAGCAGTACTTC.

The chain is built from TRBV20-1 and TRBJ2-7; weak D call: TRBD2 (6 bases). The V gene's germline CDR1 is DFQATT and CDR2 SNEGSKA (reference sequence). The CDR3 has 13 amino acids. V lost 2 bases, J lost 0 bases, and 8 bases lay in between. The CDR3 loop is CSARREHSYEQYF. CDR3 DNA sequence: TGCAGTGCTAGACGGGAGCACTCCTACGAGCAGTACTTC.

The chain employs TRBV20-1 and TRBJ2-5; a weak D match, TRBD1 (5 bases). The J call may be mistaken, given a closer DNA end match to TRBJ2-7. CDR3 size: 14 residues. CDR1 is DFQATT, CDR2 SNEGSKA, per germline (reference sequence). CDR3 region: CSARDQGVWHEQYF. CDR3 nucleotide sequence: TGCAGTGCTAGAGATCAAGGGGTATGGCACGAGCAGTACTTC.

The V call is TRBV5-1, the J call TRBJ2-6; D is ambiguous. V lost 5 bases, J lost 4 bases, and 13 bases lay in between. This CDR3 spans 15 amino acids. In germline, CDR1 is SGHRS, CDR2 YFSETQ. The CDR3 is CASRPMTSGANVLTF. The DNA for the CDR3 is TGCGCCAGCAGACCTATGACCTCCGGGGCCAACGTCCTGACTTTC.

Only a few counts were recorded for this clonotype. CDR3 amino acids: CASSYFGTGYEQYF. CDR3 coding DNA: TGTGCCAGCAGTTATTTTGGGACAGGTTACGAGCAGTACTTC. The rearrangement uses TRBV6-5 and TRBJ2-7; TRBD1 agrees at 8 bases. CDR1 and CDR2 (germline): MNHEY, SVGAGI. This CDR3 is built from 14 residues. With 3 bases clipped from V and 4 bases from J, the junction kept 5 bases outside the gene matches.

The chain has TRBV20-1 and TRBJ1-5, with a weak D call TRBD1 (6 bases). V was pared by 4 bases and J by 7 bases, with 20 bases between. CDR3 length: 15 amino acids. Germline loops: CDR1 DFQATT, CDR2 SNEGSKA (reference sequence). The CDR3 nucleotides are TGCAGTGCTACACCGATGGGGGGGCTCATACAGCCCCAGCATTTT. Its translation is CSATPMGGLIQPQHF.

This clonotype was observed once. Possible read error: a much larger clone is one base away. The genes are TRBV29-1 and TRBJ2-4; D uncertain. V lost 7 bases to trimming and J lost 1 base, with 5 bases between them. This CDR3 spans 11 amino acids. Germline loops: CDR1 SQVTM, CDR2 ANQGSEA. The DNA for the CDR3 is TGCAGCGCCGAGGCCAAAAACATTCAGTACTTC. This translates into CSAEAKNIQYF.

This clonotype was seen a handful of times. CDR3 nucleotides: TGTGCCAGCAGCCTTCTAGCGTACAGATACAATGAGCAGTTCTTC. Translated: CASSLLAYRYNEQFF. This chain links TRBV2 with TRBJ2-1, with D perhaps matching TRBD2 (6 bases). V was shortened by 6 bases and J by 4 bases, with 16 bases between the two germline ends. This CDR3 region has 15 residues. Germline V gene sequence: CDR1 SNHLY, CDR2 FYNNEI.

The rearrangement joins TRBV20-1 to TRBJ1-5; 8 bases match TRBD1. Germline loops: CDR1 DFQATT, CDR2 SNEGSKA (reference sequence). The CDR3 loop spans 17 amino acids. The V and J ends lost 0 bases and 5 bases, in that order; junction bases with no gene match: 12. CDR3 bases: TGCAGTGCTAGAGATATCAGGGGGCGCGGGTTTTATCAGCCCCAGCATTTT. Protein: CSARDIRGRGFYQPQHF.

This clonotype has just a few counts. The gene calls are TRBV12-3 or TRBV12-4 and TRBJ2-7; 15 bases map to TRBD2. The CDR3 consists of 16 residues. Trimming removed 2 bases from V and 9 bases from J; junction bases left unmatched: 8. The CDR3 nucleotides read TGTGCCAGCAGTTTACTACCGGGACTAGCGGGAGGACGGCAGTACTTC. Translation gives CASSLLPGLAGGRQYF.

This clonotype was detected only a few times. The chain links TRBV5-5 to TRBJ1-2; D perhaps matches TRBD1 (5 bases). V was cut by 6 bases and J by 2 bases, with 14 bases left in between. CDR1 and CDR2 from the germline V gene are SGHKS and YYEKEE (reference sequence). The CDR3 is 14 amino acids. CDR3 protein: CASNSPGGNYGYTF. CDR3 nucleotides: TGTGCCAGCAACTCCCCCGGGGGGAACTATGGCTACACCTTC.

The genes are TRBV6-1 and TRBJ2-3, with a tentative D call TRBD1 (6 bases). V shed 6 bases and J shed 1 base, with 29 bases lying between them. The CDR3 runs 20 residues. Germline V lookup: CDR1 MNHNS, CDR2 SASEGT. CDR3 protein: CASSPRPRISRGLGTDTQYF. DNA of the CDR3: TGTGCCAGCAGCCCCCGTCCCCGCATATCAAGGGGGTTGGGCACAGATACGCAGTATTTT.

This clonotype was observed at least ten times. This chain links TRBV28 with TRBJ2-6; D gene unclear. Germline V lookup: CDR1 MDHEN, CDR2 SYDVKM. Trimming left V 6 bases short and J 0 bases short, with 3 bases between. The length of the CDR3 is 13 residues. CDR3 residues: CASRSSGANVLTF. In DNA, the CDR3 is TGTGCCAGCAGGAGCTCTGGGGCCAACGTCCTGACTTTC.

This clonotype was found once. J is TRBJ2-1 and V is TRBV7-3, with D tentatively TRBD1 or TRBD2 (5 bases each). The CDR3 consists of 15 residues. Deletions cut 5 bases from V and 6 bases from J, with 17 bases between. Germline loops: CDR1 SGHTA, CDR2 FQGTGA. The CDR3 loop reads CASSAPGPKSNEQFF. In DNA, the CDR3 is TGTGCCAGCAGCGCGCCGGGACCCAAAAGCAATGAGCAGTTCTTC. The whole variable domain, filled in from reference TRBV7-3 and TRBJ2-1, reads GAGVSQTPSNKVTEKGKYVELRCDPISGHTALYWYRQSLGQGPEFLIYFQGTGAADDSGLPNDRFFAVRPEGSVSTLKIQRTERGDSAVYLCASSAPGPKSNEQFFGPGTRLTVL.